This T cell receptor (beta chain) was profiled in a study of OX40 agonist ivuxolimab in advanced cancers. The table came from immunoSEQ multiplex PCR; TCRdb's copy has only in-frame clones and leaves some out. Among 65,000 to 95,000 clones, 84% were seen once, and the ten largest hold around 0.5%. CDR1 is SEHNR and CDR2 is FQNEAQ in the germline V gene (reference sequence). The CDR3 is made up of 15 amino acids. Deletions cut 4 bases from V and 0 bases from J, with 12 bases between. This TCR was sampled from an adult with an advanced solid tumor such as melanoma, head and neck, liver or kidney cancer. The material was CD4+ or CD8+ T cells sorted from blood, obtained in a trial of the OX40 agonist ivuxolimab. This chain joins TRBV7-9 and TRBJ1-1; unclear D gene. CDR3 amino acids: CASSSGRSLNTEAFF. The DNA of the CDR3 is TGTGCCAGCAGCTCCGGCAGGAGTTTGAACACTGAAGCTTTCTTT.